The count of the clone carrying this T cell receptor (beta chain) is one. Its antigen remains unknown. Libraries were prepared by immunoSEQ multiplex PCR; TCRdb keeps only in-frame clonotypes and omits some of them. This sample has 1.5 million to 1.9 million clones, with 95% to 99% found just once. The sample belongs to a study of shared clonotypes between healthy human individuals. Study conclusions and caveats: Unshared clonotypes carried lower generation probabilities than those common to all four donors. An expected dependence of interdonor clonotype sharing on sequencing depth was noted.

The split of CD4+ cells yielded CD45RA+ naive and CD45RA-negative memory subsets. The sequence was obtained from a man aged 25 to 45 in good health. Sequencing was carried out using naive CD4+ T cells sorted from blood. The subset denotes: CD45RA+ positively selected.

The DNA for the CDR3 is TGTGCCACCCCGACCTGGGGGAAACCATATGGCTACACCTTC. This encodes CATPTWGKPYGYTF. The V and J genes are TRBV9 and TRBJ1-2; perhaps TRBD1 as D (5 bases). CDR3 size: 14 residues. Germline CDR1 is SGDLS and CDR2 is YYNGEE. Trimming took off 9 bases at V and 5 bases at J, with 20 bases between the two ends.